This T cell receptor beta chain comes out of a study of T cell responses to AZD1222 COVID-19 vaccine. Assay used: immunoSEQ multiplex PCR; TCRdb lists only in-frame clones, some missing. Of approximately 150,000 clones in the sample, more than 70% were seen once. Worth noting for this clone: Its antigen is unknown.

Study results and caveats: CD4 TCRs covered the whole spike, strongest at regions 160-218 and 743-854. Donors, mostly white British, included more females; clonal diversity was possibly underestimated. A reported finding is that nearly half of spike-specific TCRs target unmutated variant regions.

From germline, CDR1 is MNHNS and CDR2 SASEGT. The germline V and J ends were trimmed by 0 bases and 2 bases, with 5 bases remaining between them. The CDR3 totals 14 residues. Sequenced material: peripheral blood, taken 28 days after the second AZD1222 dose. The V call is TRBV6-1, the J call TRBJ1-5; no clear D gene. The sequence was collected from an adult who received the AZD1222 COVID-19 vaccine. The chain's CDR3 is CASSEAGRNQPQHF. The DNA for the CDR3 is TGTGCCAGCAGTGAAGCCGGACGCAATCAGCCCCAGCATTTT.